Listed here is a single T cell receptor (beta chain). Its antigen is as yet unknown. CDR3 size: 14 residues. Germline V gene sequence: CDR1 SGDLS, CDR2 YYNGEE. The V and J ends lost 3 bases and 10 bases respectively, with 14 bases between them. This entry comes from a study of Graves' ophthalmopathy and Graves' hyperthyroidism. Whole-study context: Calling hyperthyroidism stable required that no ophthalmopathy show up within 18 months of follow-up. Study observations and caveats: Ophthalmopathy progression predictions by the model showed 72.22% specificity and roughly 71% sensitivity. Blood was where most expanded thyroid clonotypes above 0.001 frequency also turned up.

Using RNA transcripts, the TCR beta CDR3 regions were amplified. The workflow started with a first-round RT-PCR run with HTBI primers and then moved on to a second-round multiplex PCR. MiXCR, applied by TCRdb to the multiplex PCR reads, yields one record per CDR3 protein. The sample records around 1.1 million distinct CDR3 sequences, approximately 35% being singletons. Material for sequencing was peripheral blood or thyroid tissue (not recorded which). The receptor was isolated from an adult man with Graves' hyperthyroidism. V and J are TRBV9 and TRBJ1-6; D possibly corresponds to TRBD1 (5 bases). The CDR3 is CASSAKLTGSPLHF. CDR3 in DNA: TGTGCCAGCAGCGCCAAACTAACAGGATCACCCCTCCACTTT.